Below, 11 T cell receptor beta chains from the same sample are listed, as sequenced in a study of blood T cell repertoires in COVID-19. The assay was immunoSEQ multiplex PCR, and TCRdb's table has in-frame clones only and misses some. This sample carries roughly 360,000 clones, over 65% of them seen once, and the ten largest clones take under 1.2%. The sequencing sample was made of peripheral blood. These TCRs come from a human donor with acute or convalescent COVID-19. The donor label of this sample is uncertain.

This chain links TRBV9 with TRBJ1-2, with a tentative D call TRBD1 (5 bases). Trimming took 3 bases from V and 0 from J, leaving 15 bases between them. CDR3 size: 16 residues. Germline V CDR1 and CDR2: SGDLS, YYNGEE. The CDR3 nucleotides read TGTGCCAGCAGCGCACGCAGGGACTCAGCTAACTATGGCTACACCTTC. It is translated as CASSARRDSANYGYTF.

J is TRBJ1-4 and V is TRBV7-8; TRBD1 might be the D (5 bases). V gave up 0 bases and J gave up 2 bases, with 16 bases separating them. CDR1 is SGHVS, CDR2 FQNEAQ, per germline. The CDR3 runs 18 residues. CDR3 DNA: TGTGCCAGCAGCTTAGCAGTCCTCGGGGGTGGTACTAATGAAAAACTGTTTTTT. It codes for CASSLAVLGGGTNEKLFF.

This clone is a singleton in its sample. The chain carries TRBV12-3 or TRBV12-4 and TRBJ2-1; D not certain. CDR3 length equals 12 residues. V gave up 4 bases and J gave up 4 bases, with 5 bases separating them. CDR3 DNA: TGTGCCAGCAGTTCCCTTTACAATGAGCAGTTCTTC. This translates into CASSSLYNEQFF.

The chain employs TRBV6-6 and TRBJ1-4, with 9 bases that match TRBD1. Germline values: CDR1 MNHNY, CDR2 SVGAGI (reference sequence). Trimming cost V 4 bases and J 7 bases; bases outside gene matches: 10. The CDR3 covers 16 residues. This CDR3 reads CASSLDRGAGPEKLFF. In DNA form, the CDR3 reads TGTGCCAGCAGTTTGGACAGGGGCGCGGGTCCTGAAAAACTGTTTTTT.

The CDR3: CASSLANRVGYTF. The CDR3, as DNA: TGTGCCAGCAGCTTAGCGAACAGGGTTGGCTACACCTTC. The V call is TRBV11-2, the J call TRBJ1-2; TRBD1 might be the D (6 bases). This CDR3 region has 13 residues. CDR1 SGHAT and CDR2 FQNNGV come from the germline V gene. V gave up 1 base and J gave up 7 bases, with 10 bases separating them. Drawing the rest from reference TRBV11-2 and TRBJ1-2, the complete variable domain is EAGVAQSPRYKIIEKRQSVAFWCNPISGHATLYWYQQILGQGPKLLIQFQNNGVVDDSQLPKDRFSAERLKGVDSTLKIQPAKLEDSAVYLCASSLANRVGYTFGSGTRLTVV.

The rearrangement links TRBV5-4 to TRBJ1-3; 7 bases are a match to TRBD1. This CDR3 is 14 amino acids long. Germline CDR1 SGHNT, CDR2 YYREEE (reference sequence). Trimming cost V 1 base and J 5 bases; bases outside gene matches: 3. CDR3 sequence reads: CASSLTGARNTIYF. As DNA, the CDR3 is TGTGCCAGCAGCTTGACAGGGGCGAGAAACACCATATATTTT. Using reference TRBV5-4 and TRBJ1-3 for the parts outside the CDR3, the full variable domain is ETGVTQSPTHLIKTRGQQVTLRCSSQSGHNTVSWYQQALGQGPQFIFQYYREEENGRGNFPPRFSGLQFPNYSSELNVNALELDDSALYLCASSLTGARNTIYFGEGSWLTVV.

V gene TRBV12-3 or TRBV12-4 combines with J gene TRBJ1-2; tentatively, D is TRBD1 (5 bases). The CDR3 is 12 residues long. V was pared by 5 bases and J by 5 bases, with 9 bases between. The CDR3 spells CASSHDRYGYTF. CDR3 sequence (DNA): TGTGCCAGCAGTCATGACAGATATGGCTACACCTTC.

The chain is built from TRBV7-9 and TRBJ1-1; D is ambiguous. CDR3 length: 12 amino acids. V was trimmed by 1 base and J by 7 bases, leaving 7 bases between them. CDR1 and CDR2 from the germline V gene are SEHNR and FQNEAQ (reference sequence). This CDR3 is CASSLVQFEAFF. The CDR3 DNA sequence: TGTGCCAGCAGCTTAGTGCAGTTTGAAGCTTTCTTT.

CDR3 in DNA: TGTGCCAGCTCGCCCTCTCGGGGGGGGTTGGAAGCTTTCTTT. The encoded protein is CASSPSRGGLEAFF. V usage is TRBV18 and J usage is TRBJ1-1; TRBD1 is a possible D gene (5 bases). Germline values: CDR1 KGHSH, CDR2 LQKENI. Trimming removed 6 bases from V and 8 bases from J, with 19 bases in between. The CDR3 covers 14 residues. Using reference TRBV18 and TRBJ1-1 for the parts outside the CDR3, the full variable domain is NAGVMQNPRHLVRRRGQEARLRCSPMKGHSHVYWYRQLPEEGLKFMVYLQKENIIDESGMPKERFSAEFPKEGPSILRIQQVVRGDSAAYFCASSPSRGGLEAFFGQGTRLTVV.

This sequence joins TRBV5-1 and TRBJ2-3; the D gene is possibly TRBD1 (6 bases). Germline V gives CDR1 SGHRS, CDR2 YFSETQ. The CDR3 covers 14 residues. V lost 5 bases to trimming and J lost 4 bases, with 14 bases between them. CDR3 coding DNA: TGCGCCAGCAGATCCGACAGGAACCCAGATACGCAGTATTTT. Encoded protein: CASRSDRNPDTQYF.

This chain uses TRBV5-1 with TRBJ1-1; 7 bases are a match to TRBD1. Germline V lookup: CDR1 SGHRS, CDR2 YFSETQ. V lost 1 base, J lost 1 base, and 4 bases stayed unmatched. The CDR3 runs to 15 residues. CDR3: CASSLSAGGNTEAFF. As DNA, the CDR3 is TGCGCCAGCAGCTTGTCGGCAGGGGGGAACACTGAAGCTTTCTTT.